This T cell receptor beta chain was profiled in a study of regulatory T cells in long-lasting Graves disease. The length of the CDR3 is 14 residues. V was shortened by 1 base and J by 4 bases, with 10 bases between the two germline ends. CDR1 SGHDN and CDR2 FVKESK come from the germline V gene. Time point reported: newly diagnosed GD, antithyroid drugs for less than 3 months. The TCR library was prepared using RNA isolated from PBMCs. Investigators prepared the TCR beta libraries by applying iRepertoire HTBI primers and Arm-PCR of CDR3 regions. In TCRdb, the multiplex PCR reads were re-called with MiXCR into one record per CDR3 protein. The table records 500,000 to 700,000 distinct CDR3 sequences, under 20% of them present only once. These same data were also listed under a study on T cells in Graves' hyperthyroidism and ophthalmopathy.

This clonotype was obtained from a woman aged 30 to 39 with Graves disease. Specimen: peripheral blood mononuclear cells (PBMCs), collected at new diagnosis, from a patient treated with antithyroid drugs. This sequence joins TRBV14 and TRBJ1-1; D not resolved. The CDR3 DNA reads as TGTGCCAGCAGCCAAGCAACAGCGGGCACTGAAGCTTTCTTT. It yields the protein CASSQATAGTEAFF.